A selection of T cell receptor beta chains follows, all from one sample in a study of technical replicates of blood from a handful of donors. Only in-frame clones appear in the TCRdb table, and some are missing; sequencing was by immunoSEQ multiplex PCR. The sample lists about 75,000 clones, 91% occurring once. The sequenced sample was PBMCs. These TCRs come from a human donor in good health. Some clones in this sample may be carry-over from other donors' samples. Each CDR3 is given with its conserved first and last residue. Each record gives: V gene, clone size, CDR3 length, J gene, D gene, CDR3 DNA, CDR3 protein. A D gene is named only where the DNA matches it firmly. Clone size is shown for a subset of rows, as once, few, many or a class of expanded clone.

>TRBV29-1|-|11|TRBJ2-1|-
TGCAGCGTTCCAGCGTTCAATGAGCAGTTCTTC
CSVPAFNEQFF
>TRBV19|-|15|TRBJ1-6|TRBD1
TGTGCCAGTACCCTGGACAGGGATTATAATTCACCCCTCCACTTT
CASTLDRDYNSPLHF
>TRBV27|-|13|TRBJ1-1|TRBD1
TGTGCCAGCAGACGACAGGGGCACACTGAAGCTTTCTTT
CASRRQGHTEAFF
>TRBV30|-|15|TRBJ2-2|TRBD2
TGTGCCTGGAGTGTGACGGGAGGGTACACCGGGGAGCTGTTTTTT
CAWSVTGGYTGELFF
>TRBV25-1|-|15|TRBJ1-6|-
TGTGCCAGCAGTGCGGCGGCCGGGGATAGTTCACCCCTCCACTTT
CASSAAAGDSSPLHF
>TRBV27|once|16|TRBJ2-2|TRBD1
TGTGCCAGCACCCCCAGGACAGGGCTGAACACCGGGGAGCTGTTTTTT
CASTPRTGLNTGELFF
>TRBV7-9|-|14|TRBJ2-7|-
TGTGCCAGCAGCCTCCCCGAAAGGGGCATCGAGCAGTACTTC
CASSLPERGIEQYF
>TRBV5-4|once|15|TRBJ2-3|-
TGTGCCAGCAGCTTGGAGGCGGGACTCGCAGATACGCAGTATTTT
CASSLEAGLADTQYF
>TRBV2|-|12|TRBJ2-1|-
TGTGCCAGCATTCGAACGGGGGATGAGCAGTTCTTC
CASIRTGDEQFF
>TRBV7-6|-|20|TRBJ2-1|TRBD2
TGTGCCAGCAGCTTAAGGGCGAGCGGGAGTATTACTTGGTCCTACAATGAGCAGTTCTTC
CASSLRASGSITWSYNEQFF
>TRBV4-3|-|10|TRBJ2-7|-
TGCGCCAGTCCGCAGGGTGAGCAGTACTTC
CASPQGEQYF
>TRBV5-1|once|15|TRBJ1-4|TRBD1
TGCGCCAGCAGCTCAGGACAGGGGGCAGGCGAAAAACTGTTTTTT
CASSSGQGAGEKLFF
>TRBV30|-|13|TRBJ1-1|-
TGTGCCTGGCAGCGGGACACGAAGATTGAAGCTTTCTTT
CAWQRDTKIEAFF
>TRBV4-2|-|15|TRBJ1-4|TRBD1
TGTGCCAGCAAAAGAAAGACAGGGATGAATGAAAAACTGTTTTTT
CASKRKTGMNEKLFF
>TRBV7-3|-|15|TRBJ2-2|TRBD2
TGTGCCAGCAGCTTGGGACTAGCGAACACCGGGGAGCTGTTTTTT
CASSLGLANTGELFF
>TRBV19|-|16|TRBJ2-7|TRBD1
TGTGCCAGTAGTATAGGTGGGGCAGGGGGCCCCTACGAGCAGTACTTC
CASSIGGAGGPYEQYF
>TRBV5-1|few|17|TRBJ1-6|-
TGCGCCAGCAGCTTGGGGGGAAGGCGACAGTTCCATTCACCCCTCCACTTT
CASSLGGRRQFHSPLHF
>TRBV27|-|18|TRBJ2-6|-
TGTGCCAGCAGTCCCGGGACAGCGGGTCTTGCTGGGGCCAACGTCCTGACTTTC
CASSPGTAGLAGANVLTF
>TRBV10-3|-|13|TRBJ2-7|TRBD1
TGTGCCATCCGGACAGGGCAATCCTACGAGCAGTACTTC
CAIRTGQSYEQYF
>TRBV6-6|-|16|TRBJ2-1|TRBD2
TGTGCCAGCAGTTCCAGACTAGCGGGGGGGATGAATGAGCAGTTCTTC
CASSSRLAGGMNEQFF
>TRBV6-5|-|12|TRBJ2-7|-
TGTGCCAGCAGCACAGGGAACTACGAGCAGTACTTC
CASSTGNYEQYF
>TRBV4-2|-|19|TRBJ2-6|-
TGTGCCAGCAGCCAAGGTGACAGGAATTTAATCCCTGGGGCCAACGTCCTGACTTTC
CASSQGDRNLIPGANVLTF
>TRBV7-2|once|13|TRBJ2-7|-
TGTGCCAGCAGCGAACTGCCCGACGGGGAGCAGTACTTC
CASSELPDGEQYF
>TRBV7-2|-|15|TRBJ2-7|TRBD2
TGTGCCAGCAGCTCACCGGGACTAGCGCCCTACGAGCAGTACTTC
CASSSPGLAPYEQYF
>TRBV30|-|14|TRBJ1-5|TRBD1
TGTGCCTGGAGCATAGGGACAGCCAATCAGCCCCAGCATTTT
CAWSIGTANQPQHF
>TRBV4-2|few|15|TRBJ1-2|TRBD1
TGTGCCAGCAGCCAAGTTACAGGGGCGGAGGGTGGCTACACCTTC
CASSQVTGAEGGYTF
>TRBV4-1|-|15|TRBJ2-1|-
TGCGCCAGCAGCCAAGGTAGCGGATCCTACAATGAGCAGTTCTTC
CASSQGSGSYNEQFF
>TRBV19|-|16|TRBJ1-3|TRBD1
TGTGCCAGTAGTATAAGGACAGGGGGCTATGGAAACACCATATATTTT
CASSIRTGGYGNTIYF
>TRBV7-9|-|15|TRBJ1-6|TRBD1
TGTGCCAGCAGCTTAGAAGGACAGGGGAATTCACCCCTCCACTTT
CASSLEGQGNSPLHF
>TRBV30|-|14|TRBJ2-1|TRBD2
TGTGCCTGGAGTAAGCGGGGGGGATACAATGAGCAGTTCTTC
CAWSKRGGYNEQFF
>TRBV15|once|16|TRBJ2-1|-
TGTGCCACCAGCAGAGACTTCCCCCGCGCAGGCGAAGGGCAGTTCTTC
CATSRDFPRAGEGQFF
>TRBV30|-|17|TRBJ1-2|TRBD1
TGTGCCTGGAGAAGTTTCCGGGACAGGGGCGTGCACTATGGCTACACCTTC
CAWRSFRDRGVHYGYTF
>TRBV21-1|-|14|TRBJ2-3|-
TGTGCCAGCAGCACCCGGACTAGCCCAGATACGCAGTATTTT
CASSTRTSPDTQYF
>TRBV5-4|-|15|TRBJ1-1|TRBD1
TGTGCCAGCAGATTACAGGGGGCTAGGGAGACTGAAGCTTTCTTT
CASRLQGARETEAFF
>TRBV12-5|-|11|TRBJ2-5|-
TGTGCTAGTGGTTTCGGAGAGACCCAGTACTTC
CASGFGETQYF
>TRBV9|-|14|TRBJ2-5|TRBD1
TGTGCCAGCAGCGTATCCAGGGGGCGGGAGACCCAGTACTTC
CASSVSRGRETQYF
>TRBV10-3|-|14|TRBJ1-2|-
TGTGCCATCAGTGAGTCGCGCAGGTACTATGGCTACACCTTC
CAISESRRYYGYTF
>TRBV28|-|13|TRBJ1-5|-
TGTGCCAGCAGCCTCGACAGAAATCAGCCCCAGCATTTT
CASSLDRNQPQHF
>TRBV6-5|-|12|TRBJ2-3|-
TGTGCCAGCAGCTCAACGAAGGGGACGCAGTATTTT
CASSSTKGTQYF
>TRBV7-9|-|14|TRBJ2-7|-
TGTGCCAGCAGCTTAGGTGGAACAGTCTACGAGCAGTACTTC
CASSLGGTVYEQYF
>TRBV7-9|-|16|TRBJ2-1|TRBD2
TGTGCCAGCAGTCTAAGGGAGGGTCCCTCCTCCATCGAGCAGTTCTTC
CASSLREGPSSIEQFF
>TRBV7-9|-|16|TRBJ1-6|TRBD1
TGTGCCAGCAGCTATTACCGGGACAGGGGCAACTCACCCCTCCACTTT
CASSYYRDRGNSPLHF
>TRBV13|-|16|TRBJ2-3|TRBD2
TGTGCCAGCAGCCCCCGTTCCGGGGGGAGGACAGATACGCAGTATTTT
CASSPRSGGRTDTQYF
>TRBV25-1|once|15|TRBJ2-1|TRBD2
TGTGCCAGCAGCGCCCCCGGGACTAGCGGGAGTGAGCAGTTCTTC
CASSAPGTSGSEQFF
>TRBV19|-|16|TRBJ1-5|-
TGTGCCAGTAGGGCCTTAGGCGGGGACAGCAATCAGCCCCAGCATTTT
CASRALGGDSNQPQHF
>TRBV10-3|-|18|TRBJ2-1|TRBD2
TGTGCCATCAGCAGCCCGCCGGGACTAGCGGGAGGGTACAATGAGCAGTTCTTC
CAISSPPGLAGGYNEQFF
>TRBV4-1|-|16|TRBJ1-5|TRBD1
TGCGCCAGCAGCCAGCAGGTTCAGGGGGCCCTTCAGCCCCAGCATTTT
CASSQQVQGALQPQHF
>TRBV7-9|-|14|TRBJ2-3|-
TGTGCCAGCAGCCCCCGGAGGCGCACAGATACGCAGTATTTT
CASSPRRRTDTQYF
>TRBV10-3|-|13|TRBJ1-1|-
TGTGCCATCAGTGAACAGGGAAACACTGAAGCTTTCTTT
CAISEQGNTEAFF
>TRBV2|-|17|TRBJ2-1|-
TGTGCCAGCACCGCACGGCCGCGGGCCAGCTCCTACAATGAGCAGTTCTTC
CASTARPRASSYNEQFF
>TRBV5-4|few|15|TRBJ1-5|-
TGTGCCAGCAGCTCGGGGGTTGGGAGGAATCAGCCCCAGCATTTT
CASSSGVGRNQPQHF